These 20 T cell receptor beta chains came from one sample sequenced in a study of CD8 T cells in ankylosing spondylitis. Notes on the study in general: A motif in TCR beta, a set of fewer than ten highly homologous variants, appeared characteristic of ankylosing spondylitis blood.

One entry per CDR3 protein, called by TCRdb with MiXCR from the 5' RACE reads. Counted here are a few hundred thousand distinct CDR3 sequences, 20% to 25% occurring once; the ten biggest clones make up approximately 16%. These receptors have no known antigen. Sequencing was carried out using blood, either unsorted or a sorted T cell fraction (not recorded which). The receptor set was obtained from a male donor with ankylosing spondylitis.

The CDR3 reads CASSLGLVAADTQYF. CDR3 bases: TGCGCCAGCAGCCTAGGACTAGTTGCAGCAGATACGCAGTATTTT. J is TRBJ2-3 and V is TRBV5-1, with 7 bases matching TRBD2. J gave up 4 bases and V 4 bases, and 9 bases lay outside the gene matches. This CDR3 region has 15 residues. The germline CDR1 and CDR2 sequences are SGHRS and YFSETQ.

The gene calls are TRBV10-3 and TRBJ2-5; tentative D call: TRBD2 (5 bases). V shed 2 bases and J shed 1 base, with 5 bases lying between them. Germline CDR1 and CDR2: ENHRY and SYGVKD. The CDR3 spans 13 residues. CDR3 DNA: TGTGCCATCAGTGAGGGACTCCAAGAGACCCAGTACTTC. This codes for CAISEGLQETQYF.

CDR3 DNA: TGTGCCAGCAGTTTTTCGGGGGCCCCATCCGGGGAGCTGTTTTTT. This sequence encodes CASSFSGAPSGELFF. The chain joins TRBV7-2 to TRBJ2-2; TRBD1 or TRBD2 may be the D gene (6 bases each). This CDR3 has 15 residues. From germline, CDR1 is SGHTA and CDR2 FQGNSA. Trimming took 6 bases from V and 6 from J, leaving 17 bases between them. Full variable domain (rest looked up from reference TRBV7-2 and TRBJ2-2): GAGVSQSPSNKVTEKGKDVELRCDPISGHTALYWYRQSLGQGLEFLIYFQGNSAPDKSGLPSDRFSAERTGGSVSTLTIQRTQQEDSAVYLCASSFSGAPSGELFFGEGSRLTVL.

This clonotype was observed a few times. The rearrangement joins TRBV15 to TRBJ2-1; 12 bases align to TRBD1. Per the germline V gene, CDR1 is LNHNV and CDR2 is YYDKDF (reference sequence). The CDR3 covers 16 residues. Unmatched junction bases numbered 8, after V lost 0 bases and J lost 11 bases. The CDR3 region has the DNA TGTGCCACCAGCAGAGACCCCGGGACAGGGGGCCATAAGCAGTTCTTC. It encodes CATSRDPGTGGHKQFF.

This clonotype has a handful of counts. CDR3 protein: CASSLAPRAGGQFF. CDR3 coding DNA: TGCGCCAGCAGCTTGGCGCCGAGAGCGGGAGGGCAGTTCTTC. The chain recombines TRBV5-1 with TRBJ2-1, with 9 bases identical to TRBD2. Unmatched junction bases numbered 7, after V lost 0 bases and J lost 12 bases. Germline V gene lookup returns CDR1 SGHRS and CDR2 YFSETQ. The CDR3 consists of 14 residues.

The chain links TRBV15 to TRBJ2-7; D gene uncertain. Trimming stripped 3 bases from V and 5 bases from J, with 11 bases between. This CDR3 has 13 amino acids. Germline loops: CDR1 LNHNV, CDR2 YYDKDF (reference sequence). CDR3 DNA sequence: TGTGCCACCAGCAGGGGTTATCGGAACGAGCAGTACTTC. It translates to CATSRGYRNEQYF. Looking up the rest from reference TRBV15 and TRBJ2-7 gives the full variable domain: DAMVIQNPRYQVTQFGKPVTLSCSQTLNHNVMYWYQQKSSQAPKLLFHYYDKDFNNEADTPDNFQSRRPNTSFCFLDIRSPGLGDTAMYLCATSRGYRNEQYFGPGTRLTVT.

This clonotype was counted a few times. The rearrangement uses TRBV2 and TRBJ1-1, with 7 bases lining up with TRBD1. Germline values: CDR1 SNHLY, CDR2 FYNNEI. The CDR3 covers 14 residues. After removal of 8 bases from V and 7 bases from J, the junction contained 13 bases not matched to a gene. Here the CDR3 reads CASVRTGTVGEAFF. DNA for the CDR3: TGTGCCAGCGTTCGGACCGGGACAGTGGGTGAAGCTTTCTTT. Using reference TRBV2 and TRBJ1-1 for the parts outside the CDR3, the full variable domain is EPEVTQTPSHQVTQMGQEVILRCVPISNHLYFYWYRQILGQKVEFLVSFYNNEISEKSEIFDDQFSVERPDGSNFTLKIRSTKLEDSAMYFCASVRTGTVGEAFFGQGTRLTVV.

This chain links TRBV29-1 with TRBJ1-1; 9 bases map to TRBD1. CDR1 SQVTM and CDR2 ANQGSEA come from the germline V gene. This CDR3 comprises 14 residues. Trimming at V came to 4 bases and at J to 2 bases, leaving 5 bases not matched to a gene. CDR3 sequence reads: CSVVETGGNTEAFF. DNA for the CDR3: TGCAGCGTTGTTGAGACAGGGGGTAACACTGAAGCTTTCTTT.

This clonotype was counted between two and nine times. The chain carries TRBV9 and TRBJ1-5, with D hard to call. Germline CDR1 is SGDLS and CDR2 is YYNGEE. V was cut by 2 bases and J by 3 bases, with 6 bases left in between. CDR3 length: 13 amino acids. CDR3 bases: TGTGCCAGCAGCGTCACAGCCAATCAGCCCCAGCATTTT. Its translation: CASSVTANQPQHF.

This clonotype was seen only a few times. The rearrangement links TRBV6-1 to TRBJ2-7; TRBD1 agrees at 10 bases. The CDR3 totals 15 residues. Germline trimming cut 7 bases from V and 0 bases from J; bases unmatched to any gene: 6. Looked up from germline, CDR1 is MNHNS and CDR2 is SASEGT. Written as DNA, the CDR3 is TGTGCCAGCATCCTGGGACAGGGGTTCTCCTACGAGCAGTACTTC. Translation gives CASILGQGFSYEQYF.

This clonotype was seen more than once but under ten times. The chain couples TRBV5-4 to TRBJ2-2; weak D call: TRBD1 (6 bases). Looked up from germline, CDR1 is SGHNT and CDR2 is YYREEE (reference sequence). The ends were cut back, 1 base at V and 1 base at J, with 11 bases in the middle. The CDR3 runs 16 residues. The chain's CDR3 is CASSLPGVVNTGELFF. The CDR3, as DNA: TGTGCCAGCAGCTTGCCAGGGGTTGTGAACACCGGGGAGCTGTTTTTT.

This clonotype was found a few times. The V gene is TRBV6-5, the J gene TRBJ2-5; perhaps TRBD1 as D (6 bases). This CDR3 is built from 14 residues. From germline, CDR1 is MNHEY and CDR2 SVGAGI. Trimming removed 5 bases from V and 5 bases from J, with 15 bases in between. In DNA, the CDR3 is TGTGCCAGCAGTAACCGGGCCCAGGGGGAGACCCAGTACTTC. Its translation is CASSNRAQGETQYF.

The gene calls are TRBV19 and TRBJ1-1; no clear D. There are 15 residues in the CDR3. The V gene's germline CDR1 is LNHDA and CDR2 SQIVND (reference sequence). Trimming stripped 3 bases from V and 0 bases from J, with 11 bases between. The CDR3 here is CASSMAGALNTEAFF. The CDR3, as DNA: TGTGCCAGTAGTATGGCAGGAGCCCTGAACACTGAAGCTTTCTTT.

This clonotype was picked up a small number of times. V gene TRBV5-1 combines with J gene TRBJ2-7; no reliable D call. Germline CDR1 and CDR2: SGHRS and YFSETQ. Between the trimmed V and J ends, which lost 1 base and 3 bases, there was a span of 8 bases. The CDR3 runs to 13 residues. CDR3 DNA: TGCGCCAGCAGCTTGTTAGTTGGCTACGAGCAGTACTTC. This sequence encodes CASSLLVGYEQYF.

The table lists this clonotype with a few counts. The chain joins TRBV6-2 or TRBV6-3 to TRBJ2-3; D is unclear. There are 11 residues in the CDR3. V was shortened by 2 bases and J by 11 bases, with 8 bases between the two germline ends. Germline V CDR1 and CDR2: MNHEY, SVGEGT. The CDR3 spells CASSYTWEQYF. The CDR3 DNA reads TGTGCCAGCAGTTACACCTGGGAGCAGTATTTT.

There are a few counts of this clonotype. This sequence joins TRBV2 and TRBJ2-5; D is ambiguous. The CDR3 is 13 amino acids. Germline loops: CDR1 SNHLY, CDR2 FYNNEI. Trimming left V 2 bases short and J 1 base short, with 5 bases between. The CDR3 reads CASSELSQETQYF. CDR3 nucleotides: TGTGCCAGCAGTGAATTGTCCCAAGAGACCCAGTACTTC. The entire variable domain, with the rest obtained from reference TRBV2 and TRBJ2-5, is as follows: EPEVTQTPSHQVTQMGQEVILRCVPISNHLYFYWYRQILGQKVEFLVSFYNNEISEKSEIFDDQFSVERPDGSNFTLKIRSTKLEDSAMYFCASSELSQETQYFGPGTRLLVL.

The gene calls are TRBV15 and TRBJ1-2; D gene ambiguous. Trimming shortened V by 3 bases and J by 6 bases, and 11 bases separated the two germline ends. The CDR3 runs 13 residues. In germline, CDR1 is LNHNV, CDR2 YYDKDF (reference sequence). The CDR3 DNA follows: TGTGCCACCAGCAGCAGAAAGACACATGGCTACACCTTC. Encoded protein: CATSSRKTHGYTF.

The chain has TRBV18 and TRBJ2-1, with 7 positions matching TRBD1. This CDR3 has 15 residues. Looked up from germline, CDR1 is KGHSH and CDR2 is LQKENI. V lost 3 bases and J lost 0; bases outside the gene matches: 2. CDR3 sequence: CASSPNRGSYNEQFF. In DNA, the CDR3 is TGTGCCAGCTCACCCAACAGGGGCTCCTACAATGAGCAGTTCTTC.

This clonotype was picked up many times. J is TRBJ2-5 and V is TRBV20-1; TRBD2 might be the D (6 bases). The CDR3 has 14 amino acids. Between the trimmed V and J ends, which lost 6 bases and 5 bases, there was a span of 19 bases. Germline V gene data show CDR1 as DFQATT and CDR2 as SNEGSKA (reference sequence). CDR3 region: CSAIPGVSRETQYF. The CDR3 DNA follows: TGCAGTGCAATCCCGGGGGTATCCCGTGAGACCCAGTACTTC.

The table lists this clonotype with a few counts. The chain carries TRBV30 and TRBJ2-3, with 8 bases lining up with TRBD1. The germline gives CDR1 GTSNPN, CDR2 SVGIG (reference sequence). This CDR3 is 16 amino acids long. Trimming cost V 0 bases and J 4 bases; bases outside gene matches: 9. The CDR3 DNA reads as TGTGCCTGGAGTGTAGTCGTGACAGGGGTAGCAGATACGCAGTATTTT. This encodes CAWSVVVTGVADTQYF.